The clone carrying this T cell receptor (beta chain) was counted once. This sample is drawn from a study of shared clonotypes between healthy human individuals. The V segment lost 6 bases and the J segment 6 bases; nucleotides outside the gene matches: 5. The CDR3 extends over 13 amino acids. Looked up from germline, CDR1 is MNHNS and CDR2 is SASEGT. Profiling relied on immunoSEQ multiplex PCR, and the TCRdb table lists in-frame clones only, not all of them. Of roughly 2 million clones in the sample, 95% were seen once. This sequence originates from a man between 18 and 29 years old in good health. This chain connects TRBV6-1 to TRBJ2-7, with 10 bases that match TRBD2. The sequenced sample was naive CD4+ T cells sorted from blood. Subset in this sample: CD45RA+ positively selected. In DNA, the CDR3 is TGTGCCAGCAGGCTAGCGGGAGTCCTCGAGCAGTACTTC. Its translation: CASRLAGVLEQYF.